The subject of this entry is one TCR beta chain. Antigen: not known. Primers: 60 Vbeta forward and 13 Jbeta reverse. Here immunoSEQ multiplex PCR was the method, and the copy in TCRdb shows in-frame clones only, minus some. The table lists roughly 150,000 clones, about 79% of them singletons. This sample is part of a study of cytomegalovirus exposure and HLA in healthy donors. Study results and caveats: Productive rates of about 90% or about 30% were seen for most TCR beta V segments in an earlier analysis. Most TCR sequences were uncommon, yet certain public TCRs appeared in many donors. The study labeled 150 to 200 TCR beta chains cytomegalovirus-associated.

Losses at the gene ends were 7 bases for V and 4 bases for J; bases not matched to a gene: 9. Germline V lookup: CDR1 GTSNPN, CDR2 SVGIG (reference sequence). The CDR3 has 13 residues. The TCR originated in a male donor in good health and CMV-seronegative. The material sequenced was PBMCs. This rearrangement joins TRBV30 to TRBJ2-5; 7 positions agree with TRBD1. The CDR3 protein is CASSTGTGETQYF. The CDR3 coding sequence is TGTGCCTCTTCGACAGGGACGGGAGAGACCCAGTACTTC.